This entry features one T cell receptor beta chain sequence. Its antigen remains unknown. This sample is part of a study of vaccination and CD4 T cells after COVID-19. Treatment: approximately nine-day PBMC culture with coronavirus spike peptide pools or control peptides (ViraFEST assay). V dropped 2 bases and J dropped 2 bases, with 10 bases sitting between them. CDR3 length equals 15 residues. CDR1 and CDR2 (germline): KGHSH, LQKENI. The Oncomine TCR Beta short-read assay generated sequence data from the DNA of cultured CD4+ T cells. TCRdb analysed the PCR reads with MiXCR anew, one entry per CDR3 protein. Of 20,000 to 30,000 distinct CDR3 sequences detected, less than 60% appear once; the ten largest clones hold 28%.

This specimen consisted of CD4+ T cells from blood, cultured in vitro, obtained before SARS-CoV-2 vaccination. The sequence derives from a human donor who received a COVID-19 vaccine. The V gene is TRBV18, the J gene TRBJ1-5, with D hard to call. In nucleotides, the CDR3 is TGTGCCAGCTCACCATCGGCCAAGGGCAATCAGCCCCAGCATTTT. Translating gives CASSPSAKGNQPQHF.